This TCR beta chain came from a study of Ad26.COV2.S vaccination and SARS-CoV-2 variants. The CDR3 totals 14 residues. After removal of 4 bases from V and 1 base from J, the junction contained 0 bases not matched to a gene. Germline loops: CDR1 LNHDA, CDR2 SQIVND (reference sequence). On this clone: The antigen remains undetermined.

TCRdb's table, derived via immunoSEQ multiplex PCR, lists solely in-frame clones and lacks some. This table has some 520,000 clones, roughly 85% appearing once. Whole-study results and caveats: Considerable breadth of spike-specific CD8+ and CD4+ T cell responses has reportedly been documented following vaccination. An underestimation of total T cell responses may have resulted from the TCR breadth and depth analyses.

Treatment specified: some 19 received Ad26.COV2.S at low or high dose, single or two shots; 5 received placebo; per-sample allocation not given. Sample collection was performed on day 63 after the first vaccine or placebo injection. In Boston, the donor was an adult between 18-55 years of age. Expressing Wuhan-strain SARS-CoV-2 spike, an Ad26 vector served as the vaccine. The sequencing used peripheral blood, collected in a trial of Ad26.COV2.S vaccine versus placebo. This clonotype originated in a person aged 18-60 years who received the Ad26.COV2.S COVID-19 vaccine or a placebo. The chain recombines TRBV19 with TRBJ2-3; 9 bases line up with TRBD1. This CDR3 is CASSRDRGTDTQYF. The CDR3 DNA follows: TGTGCCAGTAGTAGGGACAGGGGCACAGATACGCAGTATTTT. Full variable domain (missing parts from reference TRBV19 and TRBJ2-3): DGGITQSPKYLFRKEGQNVTLSCEQNLNHDAMYWYRQDPGQGLRLIYYSQIVNDFQKGDIAEGYSVSREKKESFPLTVTSAQKNPTAFYLCASSRDRGTDTQYFGPGTRLTVL.